A single sample gave rise to the 23 T cell receptor beta chains below, sequenced in a study of blood T cell repertoires in COVID-19. Clones were read by immunoSEQ multiplex PCR, and TCRdb kept only the in-frame ones, dropping some. The sample has hundreds of thousands of clones, about 86% seen once. The sample comprised peripheral blood. The receptors stem from a woman at least 80 years old with acute or convalescent COVID-19.

The chain recombines TRBV6-5 with TRBJ1-5; 7 nucleotides align to TRBD1. This CDR3 comprises 16 residues. Trimming removed 1 base from V and 4 bases from J; junction bases left unmatched: 7. Germline CDR1 MNHEY, CDR2 SVGAGI. The CDR3 DNA reads as TGTGCCAGCAGTTACTTCCGGGACAGCAAAAATCAGCCCCAGCATTTT. As protein: CASSYFRDSKNQPQHF.

This chain links TRBV7-6 with TRBJ2-7, with 7 bases fitting TRBD1. Germline V gene sequence: CDR1 SGHVS, CDR2 FNYEAQ. The length of the CDR3 is 14 residues. The ends lost 4 bases at V and 3 bases at J; junction bases unmatched: 6. CDR3 coding DNA: TGTGCCAGCAGCTCAAACAGGGGTTTCTACGAGCAGTACTTC. Protein sequence: CASSSNRGFYEQYF.

The J gene is TRBJ1-2, the V gene TRBV5-4; the match to TRBD1 covers 7 bases. J was trimmed by 3 bases and V by 1 base; bases with no gene match: 0. Germline assignment: CDR1 SGHNT and CDR2 YYREEE (reference sequence). The CDR3 runs to 13 residues. The CDR3: CASSLQGDYGYTF. The CDR3 DNA reads as TGTGCCAGCAGCTTGCAGGGGGACTATGGCTACACCTTC. Full variable domain (rest looked up from reference TRBV5-4 and TRBJ1-2): ETGVTQSPTHLIKTRGQQVTLRCSSQSGHNTVSWYQQALGQGPQFIFQYYREEENGRGNFPPRFSGLQFPNYSSELNVNALELDDSALYLCASSLQGDYGYTFGSGTRLTVV.

The chain uses TRBV5-8 and TRBJ1-2, with 7 bases aligning to TRBD1. The CDR3 contains 14 residues. V lost 4 bases to trimming and J lost 2 bases; unmatched junction nucleotides: 5. Germline CDR1 and CDR2: SGHTS and YDEGEE. The CDR3 DNA reads as TGTGCCAGCAGCACCCGGGACAGAAACTATGGCTACACCTTC. Protein sequence: CASSTRDRNYGYTF.

CDR3 residues: CASSRGQGAYEQYF. Written as DNA, the CDR3 is TGTGCCAGCAGCAGGGGACAGGGGGCATACGAGCAGTACTTC. The V call is TRBV5-5, the J call TRBJ2-7; 12 bases agree with TRBD1. The V gene end was trimmed by 4 bases and the J gene end by 4 bases; junction bases not matched to a gene: 3. CDR3 size: 14 residues. Looked up from germline, CDR1 is SGHKS and CDR2 is YYEKEE (reference sequence).

The V and J genes are TRBV5-1 and TRBJ1-1; no definite D call. The CDR3 runs 14 residues. Germline lookup yields CDR1 SGHRS and CDR2 YFSETQ. Between the trimmed V and J ends, which lost 2 bases and 10 bases, there was a span of 18 bases. CDR3 coding DNA: TGCGCCAGCAGCTTCAACCGGGAGGAGGCGAGAGCTTTCTTT. Protein: CASSFNREEARAFF.

V gene TRBV28 combines with J gene TRBJ1-5; 7 nucleotides line up with TRBD1. V lost 5 bases, J lost 7 bases, and 11 bases stayed unmatched. Germline assignment: CDR1 MDHEN and CDR2 SYDVKM. The CDR3 totals 15 residues. CDR3 DNA sequence: TGTGCCAGCAGTCGGGACAGCCGGCGTACCCAGCCCCAGCATTTT. Residues: CASSRDSRRTQPQHF.

The V gene is TRBV6-5, the J gene TRBJ2-2; 8 nucleotides line up with TRBD1. The CDR3 loop spans 14 amino acids. Per the germline V gene, CDR1 is MNHEY and CDR2 is SVGAGI. V lost 4 bases to trimming and J lost 5 bases; unmatched junction nucleotides: 3. The CDR3 nucleotides read TGTGCCAGCAGTTCGTGGACAGGGACCGGGGAGCTGTTTTTT. This encodes CASSSWTGTGELFF.

This clone appeared a few times. V is TRBV3-1 (or the pseudogene TRBV3-2) and J is TRBJ2-1; the match to TRBD2 covers 11 bases. J gave up 4 bases and V 4 bases, and 9 bases lay outside the gene matches. The length of the CDR3 is 17 residues. Germline lookup yields CDR1 LGHDT and CDR2 YNNKEL (reference sequence). CDR3 region: CASSPGASGGTYNEQFF. The CDR3 DNA follows: TGTGCCAGCAGCCCAGGGGCTAGCGGGGGGACTTACAATGAGCAGTTCTTC.

The chain combines TRBV28 with TRBJ2-7; 11 bases are a match to TRBD1. The CDR3 loop spans 18 amino acids. Trimming at V came to 6 bases and at J to 4 bases, leaving 17 bases not matched to a gene. Germline CDR1 and CDR2: MDHEN and SYDVKM. As DNA, the CDR3 is TGTGCCAGCAGCCCCCTGGGTTCTCCGGGACAGGGGGGGTACGAGCAGTACTTC. It is translated as CASSPLGSPGQGGYEQYF. Full variable domain (missing parts from reference TRBV28 and TRBJ2-7): DVKVTQSSRYLVKRTGEKVFLECVQDMDHENMFWYRQDPGLGLRLIYFSYDVKMKEKGDIPEGYSVSREKKERFSLILESASTNQTSMYLCASSPLGSPGQGGYEQYFGPGTRLTVT.

The gene calls are TRBV7-2 and TRBJ1-2; D is perhaps TRBD1 (6 bases). CDR1 is SGHTA and CDR2 is FQGNSA in the germline V gene. V was trimmed by 5 bases and J by 1 base, leaving 14 bases between them. The CDR3 spans 15 residues. CDR3 amino acids: CASSPRDNFNYGYTF. CDR3 bases: TGTGCCAGCAGCCCTCGGGACAACTTTAACTATGGCTACACCTTC.

The chain links TRBV5-1 to TRBJ2-1; the D gene is possibly TRBD2 (6 bases). V was clipped by 0 bases and J by 7 bases, with 11 bases between them. Germline CDR1 is SGHRS and CDR2 is YFSETQ. This CDR3 is built from 14 residues. The CDR3 loop is CASSLVGGRNEQFF. The CDR3 nucleotides read TGCGCCAGCAGCTTGGTGGGGGGTAGGAATGAGCAGTTCTTC. Looking up the rest from reference TRBV5-1 and TRBJ2-1 gives the full variable domain: KAGVTQTPRYLIKTRGQQVTLSCSPISGHRSVSWYQQTPGQGLQFLFEYFSETQRNKGNFPGRFSGRQFSNSRSEMNVSTLELGDSALYLCASSLVGGRNEQFFGPGTRLTVL.

This clone was observed a single time. The chain joins TRBV10-2 to TRBJ1-1; 7 positions match TRBD1. Germline CDR1 reads WSHSY; CDR2 reads SAAADI. The CDR3 runs to 11 residues. Unmatched junction bases numbered 3, after V lost 6 bases and J lost 8 bases. The chain's CDR3 is CASSEDREAFF. The CDR3 region has the DNA TGCGCCAGCAGCGAGGACAGGGAAGCTTTCTTT.

The V call is TRBV5-1, the J call TRBJ2-3, with D unresolved. Trimming removed 4 bases at V and 1 base at J, with 10 bases between. The CDR3 has 14 residues. Per germline, CDR1 SGHRS and CDR2 YFSETQ. CDR3 nucleotide sequence: TGCGCCAGCAGCGCGGATGCGGGCACAGATACGCAGTATTTT. This encodes CASSADAGTDTQYF.

This rearrangement joins TRBV5-1 to TRBJ2-7; TRBD1 matches at 8 bases. The CDR3 is 16 amino acids. The J segment lost 5 bases and the V segment lost 0 bases, leaving 10 bases of the junction unmatched. The V gene's germline CDR1 is SGHRS and CDR2 YFSETQ. The CDR3, as DNA: TGCGCCAGCAGCTTGGCCGGACAGGGCCAACAACACGAGCAGTACTTC. It codes for CASSLAGQGQQHEQYF.

The chain is built from TRBV27 and TRBJ1-5; D perhaps matches TRBD1 (6 bases). Trimming took 10 bases from V and 7 from J, leaving 20 bases between them. This CDR3 spans 14 amino acids. Germline V gene sequence: CDR1 MNHEY, CDR2 SMNVEV (reference sequence). The chain's CDR3 is CATRNREFGQPQHF. The CDR3 coding sequence is TGTGCCACCAGAAACAGGGAATTTGGGCAGCCCCAGCATTTT.

This clone showed up just a few times. CDR3 residues: CASSSRGLGTEAFF. Written as DNA, the CDR3 is TGTGCCAGTAGTTCCAGGGGGCTGGGCACTGAAGCTTTCTTT. The chain couples TRBV19 to TRBJ1-1, with 8 bases lining up with TRBD1. V lost 5 bases to trimming and J lost 4 bases; unmatched junction nucleotides: 6. CDR1 is LNHDA, CDR2 SQIVND, per germline (reference sequence). The CDR3 runs 14 residues.

The gene calls are TRBV5-4 and TRBJ1-4, with D possibly TRBD1 on 5 matching bases. Germline V gene data show CDR1 as SGHNT and CDR2 as YYREEE (reference sequence). Deletions cut 4 bases from V and 7 bases from J, with 8 bases between. The CDR3 extends over 12 amino acids. The CDR3 here is CASSRGGEKLFF. Written as DNA, the CDR3 is TGTGCCAGCAGCCGCGGGGGTGAAAAACTGTTTTTT.

This clone appeared a single time. This sequence joins TRBV11-2 and TRBJ2-1; 11 positions agree with TRBD1. V lost 5 bases to trimming and J lost 7 bases; unmatched junction nucleotides: 7. The germline V gene has CDR1 SGHAT and CDR2 FQNNGV. The CDR3 consists of 15 residues. DNA for the CDR3: TGTGCCAGCAGCCTTGGACAGGGGGCAGGAAATGAGCAGTTCTTC. This sequence encodes CASSLGQGAGNEQFF.

This clone has more than one count but fewer than ten. The chain joins TRBV5-1 to TRBJ2-2; 12 positions agree with TRBD2. The germline CDR1 and CDR2 sequences are SGHRS and YFSETQ. This CDR3 comprises 15 residues. The ends lost 4 bases at V and 5 bases at J; junction bases unmatched: 3. The CDR3 bases are TGCGCCAGCAGCCTTACTAGCGGGGGGACCGGGGAGCTGTTTTTT. The encoded protein is CASSLTSGGTGELFF.

This clone is a singleton in its sample. This chain connects TRBV15 to TRBJ1-6; weak D call: TRBD1 (5 bases). This CDR3 region has 16 residues. The germline V and J ends were trimmed by 6 bases and 5 bases, with 17 bases remaining between them. Germline V gene lookup returns CDR1 LNHNV and CDR2 YYDKDF (reference sequence). The CDR3, as DNA: TGTGCCACCAGTAAGAACTCCAGGGTACATAATTCACCCCTCCACTTT. It specifies CATSKNSRVHNSPLHF.

This chain connects TRBV5-1 to TRBJ1-1, with unresolved D. CDR1 and CDR2 (germline): SGHRS, YFSETQ. Trimming took 3 bases from V and 6 from J, leaving 9 bases between them. This CDR3 spans 12 amino acids. The CDR3, as DNA: TGCGCCAGCAGCTCCTCGCAGGCTGAAGCTTTCTTT. This gives the protein CASSSSQAEAFF.

The chain employs TRBV5-1 and TRBJ1-2, with D perhaps TRBD1 (6 bases). The V end was cut by 0 bases, the J end by 5 bases, with 14 bases between. Germline loops: CDR1 SGHRS, CDR2 YFSETQ. The CDR3 sequence is 15 residues long. The CDR3 reads CASSLVQGGDYGYTF. The CDR3 DNA is TGCGCCAGCAGCTTGGTACAGGGTGGGGATTATGGCTACACCTTC.